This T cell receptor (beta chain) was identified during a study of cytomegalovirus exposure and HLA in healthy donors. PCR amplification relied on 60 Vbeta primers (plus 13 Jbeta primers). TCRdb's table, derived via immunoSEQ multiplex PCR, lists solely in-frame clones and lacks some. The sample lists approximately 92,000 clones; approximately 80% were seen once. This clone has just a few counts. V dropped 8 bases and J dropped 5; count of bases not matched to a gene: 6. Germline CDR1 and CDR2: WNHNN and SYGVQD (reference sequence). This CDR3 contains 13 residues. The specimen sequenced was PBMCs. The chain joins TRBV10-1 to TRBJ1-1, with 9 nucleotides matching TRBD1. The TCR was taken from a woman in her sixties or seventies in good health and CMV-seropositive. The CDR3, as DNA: TGCGCCAGCCAAGGACAGGGGCCGACTGAAGCTTTCTTT. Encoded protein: CASQGQGPTEAFF.